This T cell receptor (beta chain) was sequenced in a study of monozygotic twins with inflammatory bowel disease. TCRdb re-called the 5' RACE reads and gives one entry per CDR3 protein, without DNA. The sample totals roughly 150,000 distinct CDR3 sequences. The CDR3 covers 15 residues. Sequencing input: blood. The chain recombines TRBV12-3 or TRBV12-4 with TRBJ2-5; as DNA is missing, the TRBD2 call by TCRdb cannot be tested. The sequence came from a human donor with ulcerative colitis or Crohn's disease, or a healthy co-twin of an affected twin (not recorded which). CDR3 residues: CASSLELGLGETQYF.